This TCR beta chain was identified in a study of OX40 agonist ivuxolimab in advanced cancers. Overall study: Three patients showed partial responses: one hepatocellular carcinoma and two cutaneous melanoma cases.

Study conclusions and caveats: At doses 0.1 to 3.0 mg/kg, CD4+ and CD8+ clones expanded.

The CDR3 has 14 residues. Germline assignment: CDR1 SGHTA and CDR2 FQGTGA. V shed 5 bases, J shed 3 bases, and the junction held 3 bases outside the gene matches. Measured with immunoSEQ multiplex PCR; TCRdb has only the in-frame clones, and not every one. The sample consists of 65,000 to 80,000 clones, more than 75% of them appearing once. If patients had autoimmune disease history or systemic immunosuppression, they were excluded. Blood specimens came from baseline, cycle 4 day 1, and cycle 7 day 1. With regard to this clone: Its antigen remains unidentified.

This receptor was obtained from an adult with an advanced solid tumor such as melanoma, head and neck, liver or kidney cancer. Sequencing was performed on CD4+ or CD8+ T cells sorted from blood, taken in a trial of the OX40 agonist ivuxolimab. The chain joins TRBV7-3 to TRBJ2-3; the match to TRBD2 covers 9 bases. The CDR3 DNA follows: TGTGCCAGCAGCCCGGGACTAGCAACAGATACGCAGTATTTT. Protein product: CASSPGLATDTQYF. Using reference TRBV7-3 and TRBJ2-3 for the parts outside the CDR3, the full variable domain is GAGVSQTPSNKVTEKGKYVELRCDPISGHTALYWYRQSLGQGPEFLIYFQGTGAADDSGLPNDRFFAVRPEGSVSTLKIQRTERGDSAVYLCASSPGLATDTQYFGPGTRLTVL.